The 7 T cell receptor beta chains below all came from one sample that was sequenced in a study of shared clonotypes between healthy human individuals. Produced via immunoSEQ multiplex PCR; TCRdb's table is partial and in-frame only. Of under 600,000 clones in the sample, roughly four fifths are singletons; the top ten hold 12%. Sequences were obtained from PBMCs. These receptor sequences come from a woman aged 40 to 49 in good health. Some clones in this sample may be carry-over from other donors' samples.

This rearrangement joins TRBV9 to TRBJ2-5; D is tentatively TRBD1 or TRBD2 (7 bases each). The germline V and J ends were trimmed by 3 bases and 3 bases, with 15 bases remaining between them. The CDR3 runs to 15 residues. In germline, CDR1 is SGDLS, CDR2 YYNGEE. The CDR3 DNA reads TGTGCCAGCAGCGGGGAGGGGGCCGGTGAAGAGACCCAGTACTTC. This sequence encodes CASSGEGAGEETQYF.

The J gene is TRBJ2-1, the V gene TRBV11-1, with 9 nucleotides matching TRBD2. Germline-derived CDR1 and CDR2 are SGHAT and FQDESV (reference sequence). V lost 4 bases, J lost 4 bases, and 5 bases stayed unmatched. This CDR3 has 15 amino acids. CDR3 sequence reads: CASSYQTSGYNEQFF. CDR3 bases: TGTGCCAGCAGCTACCAGACTAGCGGATACAATGAGCAGTTCTTC.

The chain carries TRBV18 and TRBJ2-7; 7 bases are shared with TRBD1. Germline CDR1 KGHSH, CDR2 LQKENI. The V gene end was trimmed by 6 bases and the J gene end by 0 bases; junction bases not matched to a gene: 17. The CDR3 totals 18 residues. The CDR3 DNA follows: TGTGCCAGCTCCCCCGGAACCCTCCTACAGGGGAGCTCCTACGAGCAGTACTTC. Translation gives CASSPGTLLQGSSYEQYF.

The chain joins TRBV11-1 to TRBJ2-7; no firm D call. Trimming stripped 1 base from V and 4 bases from J, with 11 bases between. Germline CDR1 SGHAT, CDR2 FQDESV (reference sequence). The CDR3 spans 14 residues. CDR3 bases: TGTGCCAGCAGCTTAGTGATCGCTCAGTACGAGCAGTACTTC. Protein product: CASSLVIAQYEQYF.

This clone was detected a few times. CDR3 DNA: TGTGCCAGCAGTCCGGGACTAGCGGAAACAGATACGCAGTATTTT. Translated: CASSPGLAETDTQYF. The genes are TRBV28 and TRBJ2-3; 11 bases match TRBD2. The CDR3 is 15 amino acids. V gave up 5 bases and J gave up 3 bases; unmatched junction bases: 4. Germline assignment: CDR1 MDHEN and CDR2 SYDVKM.

This rearrangement joins TRBV10-3 to TRBJ2-5, with 8 bases identical to TRBD2. This CDR3 has 14 amino acids. Germline-derived CDR1 and CDR2 are ENHRY and SYGVKD. V was pared by 4 bases and J by 4 bases, with 5 bases of the junction left unmatched. CDR3 region: CAISGSSGRETQYF. In nucleotides, the CDR3 is TGTGCCATCAGTGGATCAAGCGGGAGAGAGACCCAGTACTTC.

This clone was found many times. This CDR3 is CASSVLDSTSTDTQYF. The CDR3 bases are TGCGCCAGCAGCGTACTGGATTCTACTAGCACAGATACGCAGTATTTT. The chain combines TRBV5-1 with TRBJ2-3; D is undetermined. CDR3 size: 16 residues. Between the trimmed V and J ends, which lost 4 bases and 0 bases, there was a span of 15 bases. Germline assignment: CDR1 SGHRS and CDR2 YFSETQ.